The 3 T cell receptor beta chains listed next were all sequenced from one sample in a study of a mutant IDH1 vaccine in newly diagnosed glioma. Time point: baseline, week 1 (first vaccination visit). Treatment reported: pre-vaccination baseline after standard-of-care therapy. The protocol was immunoSEQ multiplex PCR, while the TCRdb copy is restricted to in-frame clones and leaves out a portion. The table lists about 69,000 clones, 80% to 90% of them singletons. The input for sequencing was PBMCs, taken from a glioma patient treated with radiotherapy, temozolomide or both. These receptor sequences come from a man aged 25 to 40 with glioma.

This chain joins TRBV15 and TRBJ2-7; 8 bases map to TRBD1. With 3 bases clipped from V and 2 bases from J, the junction kept 9 bases outside the gene matches. Germline values: CDR1 LNHNV, CDR2 YYDKDF (reference sequence). This CDR3 has 16 residues. The CDR3 nucleotides read TGTGCCACCAGCAGCGTATTCCGGGACAGGCCCTACGAGCAGTACTTC. This gives the protein CATSSVFRDRPYEQYF. The variable domain in full, completed from reference TRBV15 and TRBJ2-7, reads DAMVIQNPRYQVTQFGKPVTLSCSQTLNHNVMYWYQQKSSQAPKLLFHYYDKDFNNEADTPDNFQSRRPNTSFCFLDIRSPGLGDTAMYLCATSSVFRDRPYEQYFGPGTRLTVT.

The chain couples TRBV6-5 to TRBJ1-2; maybe TRBD1 (5 bases). The germline V gene has CDR1 MNHEY and CDR2 SVGAGI. Trimming took off 0 bases at V and 4 bases at J, with 15 bases between the two ends. The CDR3 runs 16 residues. The CDR3 loop is CASSYSTGGIPYGYTF. The CDR3 bases are TGTGCCAGCAGTTACTCCACGGGGGGTATCCCCTATGGCTACACCTTC.

The CDR3 nucleotides are TGTGCCAGCAGCAAAGCAACAGGGACAGGGTCCCATGAGCAGTTCTTC. Protein product: CASSKATGTGSHEQFF. The chain employs TRBV21-1 and TRBJ2-1; TRBD1 reflects the table's D call only, with no check against the DNA. TRBV21-1 is flagged as a pseudogene. This CDR3 is 16 amino acids long.